This T cell receptor beta chain emerged from a study of radiation and T cells in renal cell carcinoma. Time point reported: blood 4 weeks post-SBRT, at nephrectomy. The treatment was: 15 Gy SBRT to primary tumor, nephrectomy 4 weeks later. Nephrectomy followed 15 Gy stereotactic body radiation by 4 weeks. After SBRT, blood was collected at 2 and 4 weeks, plus baseline. Clear cell pathology was present in this patient's renal cell carcinoma. Profiled with immunoSEQ multiplex PCR; TCRdb holds only in-frame clones, not every one. The sample yields tens of thousands of clones, 70% to 90% seen once. Remarks on this clone: Its target is not known.

Whole-study results and caveats: In blood, top tumor clones expanded by 2 weeks, shrinking by 4.

The length of the CDR3 is 16 residues. With 4 bases clipped from V and 3 bases from J, the junction kept 4 bases outside the gene matches. CDR1 and CDR2 from the germline V gene are MDHEN and SYDVKM. The chain links TRBV28 to TRBJ2-6; TRBD1 matches 9 bases. The sequencing used blood, collected from a patient whose treatment included radiotherapy and nephrectomy. This clonotype was sampled from a woman between 65 and 79 years old with renal cell carcinoma. This CDR3 reads CASSWDRVGGANVLTF. For the CDR3, the DNA is TGTGCCAGCAGTTGGGACAGGGTCGGTGGGGCCAACGTCCTGACTTTC.